This T cell receptor beta chain derives from a study of fetal regulatory T cell absence and autoimmunity. The CDR3 loop spans 16 amino acids. Trimming pared 5 bases from V and 6 bases from J, leaving 20 bases between. Germline CDR1 reads SGHAT; CDR2 reads FQNNGV. With regard to this clone: Its antigen is not identified.

The survey-level immunoSEQ assay was used. This table comes from immunoSEQ multiplex PCR, and its TCRdb copy is limited to in-frame clones, with some not included. Of around 100,000 clones in the sample, roughly 78% are singletons; the top ten hold 2%. Study-level results: The oligoclonal enrichment was interpreted as supporting antigen-driven pancreatic autoimmunity before birth in IPEX syndrome.

V and J are TRBV11-2 and TRBJ2-1; unclear D gene. Sequences were obtained from pancreas tissue. This clonotype originated in a male donor with IPEX syndrome. For the CDR3, the DNA is TGTGCCAGCAGCCCCGACTTTTCCATATGGCGCAATGAGCAGTTCTTC. Its translation: CASSPDFSIWRNEQFF.